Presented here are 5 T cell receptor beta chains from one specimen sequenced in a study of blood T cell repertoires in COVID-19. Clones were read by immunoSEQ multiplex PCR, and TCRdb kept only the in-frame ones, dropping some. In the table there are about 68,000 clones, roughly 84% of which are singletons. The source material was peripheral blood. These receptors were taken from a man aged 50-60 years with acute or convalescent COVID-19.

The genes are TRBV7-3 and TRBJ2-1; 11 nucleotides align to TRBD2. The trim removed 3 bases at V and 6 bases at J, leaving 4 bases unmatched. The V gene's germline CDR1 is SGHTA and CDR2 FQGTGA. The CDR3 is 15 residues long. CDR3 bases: TGTGCCAGCAGCTTCCTAGCGGGAGGTGGCAATGAGCAGTTCTTC. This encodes CASSFLAGGGNEQFF.

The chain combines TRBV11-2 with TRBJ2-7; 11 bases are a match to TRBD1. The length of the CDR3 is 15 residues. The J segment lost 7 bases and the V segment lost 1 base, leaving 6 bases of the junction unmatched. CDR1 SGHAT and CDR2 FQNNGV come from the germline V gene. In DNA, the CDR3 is TGTGCCAGCAGCTTAGTAGGGGACAGGGGGATGGAGCAGTACTTC. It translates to CASSLVGDRGMEQYF.

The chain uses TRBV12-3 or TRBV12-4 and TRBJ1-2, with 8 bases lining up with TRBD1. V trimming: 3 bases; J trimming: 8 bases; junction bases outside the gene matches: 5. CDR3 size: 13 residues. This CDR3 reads CASSLRTGSGYTF. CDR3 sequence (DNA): TGTGCCAGCAGTTTGAGGACAGGGAGCGGCTACACCTTC.

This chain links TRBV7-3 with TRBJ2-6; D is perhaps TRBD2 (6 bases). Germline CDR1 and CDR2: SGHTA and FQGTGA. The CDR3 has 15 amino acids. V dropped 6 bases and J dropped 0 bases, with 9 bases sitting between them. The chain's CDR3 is CASREGSSGANVLTF. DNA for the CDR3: TGTGCCAGCAGGGAGGGCAGCTCTGGGGCCAACGTCCTGACTTTC.

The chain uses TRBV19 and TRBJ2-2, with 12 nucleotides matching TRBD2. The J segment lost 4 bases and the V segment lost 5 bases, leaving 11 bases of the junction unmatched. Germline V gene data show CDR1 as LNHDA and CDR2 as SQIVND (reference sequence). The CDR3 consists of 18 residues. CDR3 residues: CASSLIRLAGVSTGELFF. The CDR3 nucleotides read TGTGCCAGTAGTCTGATTAGACTAGCGGGAGTTAGCACCGGGGAGCTGTTTTTT. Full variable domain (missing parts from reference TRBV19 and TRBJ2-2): DGGITQSPKYLFRKEGQNVTLSCEQNLNHDAMYWYRQDPGQGLRLIYYSQIVNDFQKGDIAEGYSVSREKKESFPLTVTSAQKNPTAFYLCASSLIRLAGVSTGELFFGEGSRLTVL.